This TCR beta chain was found in a study of CD4 T cells in relation to SARS-CoV-2 and coronaviruses. At the level of the study: ViraFEST: approximately eleven-day antigen culture of PBMCs, then TCR beta CDR3 sequencing. No peptide or an HIV-1 Nef peptide pool served as negative control.

With respect to this clone: What it recognizes is unknown.

The assay was immunoSEQ multiplex PCR, and TCRdb's table has in-frame clones only and misses some. The table includes more than 15,000 clones, roughly 83% detected once. The unexposed donors gave CD4+ T cells in about 2010-2019, prior to COVID-19. CD4+ T cells were isolated from the cells after about 11 days of culture. Cells permitting, SARS-CoV-2 S/N and four cold-coronavirus spikes were tested on unexposed-donor CD4+ T cells. Sequenced material: CD4+ T cells from PBMCs, cultured in vitro. The sequence came from a human donor in good health.

The CDR3 here is CASTMGRRGNYGYTF. In nucleotides, the CDR3 is TGTGCCAGTACCATGGGTCGCCGCGGGAACTATGGCTACACCTTC. The chain couples TRBV19 to TRBJ1-2; D remains unclear. V shed 7 bases and J shed 2 bases, with 17 bases lying between them. Germline lookup yields CDR1 LNHDA and CDR2 SQIVND (reference sequence). CDR3 length: 15 amino acids.